This T cell receptor beta chain was sequenced for a study of cytomegalovirus exposure and HLA in healthy donors. Findings of the study overall: Under in vitro conditions, three CMV-associated chains were confirmed as specific for CMV antigens. The authors listed 150 or so TCR beta chains as cytomegalovirus-associated.

This CDR3 is built from 15 residues. V gave up 0 bases and J gave up 5 bases; unmatched junction bases: 8. Germline CDR1 reads GTSNPN; CDR2 reads SVGIG (reference sequence). While the first cohort had 650 to 850 subjects, the donors belonged to the separate validation cohort of over a hundred subjects. With regard to this clone: Its antigen remains unidentified.

TCRdb's table, derived via immunoSEQ multiplex PCR, lists solely in-frame clones and lacks some. The sample carries over 250,000 clones, around 85% recorded once. The genes are TRBV30 and TRBJ1-1; 8 bases are a match to TRBD1. What was sequenced was PBMCs. The TCR sequence derives from a woman under 30 in good health and CMV-seronegative. The CDR3 region has the DNA TGTGCCTGGAGTGTACGTTGGACAGGGAGGACTGAAGCTTTCTTT. It encodes CAWSVRWTGRTEAFF. Full variable domain (outside the CDR3, taken from reference TRBV30 and TRBJ1-1): SQTIHQWPATLVQPVGSPLSLECTVEGTSNPNLYWYRQAAGRGLQLLFYSVGIGQISSEVPQNLSASRPQDRQFILSSKKLLLSDSGFYLCAWSVRWTGRTEAFFGQGTRLTVV.